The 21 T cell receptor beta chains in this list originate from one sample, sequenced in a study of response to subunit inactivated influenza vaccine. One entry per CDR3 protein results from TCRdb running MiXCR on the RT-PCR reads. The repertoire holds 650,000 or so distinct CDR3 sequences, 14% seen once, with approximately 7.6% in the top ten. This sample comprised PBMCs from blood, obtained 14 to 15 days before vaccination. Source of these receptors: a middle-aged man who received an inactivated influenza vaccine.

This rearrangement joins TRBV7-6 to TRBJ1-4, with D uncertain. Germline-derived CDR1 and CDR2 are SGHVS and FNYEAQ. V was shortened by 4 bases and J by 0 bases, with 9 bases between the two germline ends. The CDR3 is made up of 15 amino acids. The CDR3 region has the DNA TGTGCCAGCAGCTCGCACGGCCCAACTAATGAAAAACTGTTTTTT. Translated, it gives CASSSHGPTNEKLFF.

The CDR3 sequence is CASSVAGPINEQFF. The DNA of the CDR3 is TGCGCCAGCAGTGTAGCGGGACCTATCAATGAGCAGTTCTTC. The chain is built from TRBV10-2 and TRBJ2-1; 8 bases are shared with TRBD2. Germline trimming cut 4 bases from V and 6 bases from J; bases unmatched to any gene: 5. From germline, CDR1 is WSHSY and CDR2 SAAADI. CDR3 length equals 14 residues.

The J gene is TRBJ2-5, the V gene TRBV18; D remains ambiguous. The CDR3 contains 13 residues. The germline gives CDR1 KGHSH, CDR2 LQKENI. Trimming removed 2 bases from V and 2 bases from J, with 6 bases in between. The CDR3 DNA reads TGTGCCAGCTCACCAAACCCACAAGAGACCCAGTACTTC. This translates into CASSPNPQETQYF.

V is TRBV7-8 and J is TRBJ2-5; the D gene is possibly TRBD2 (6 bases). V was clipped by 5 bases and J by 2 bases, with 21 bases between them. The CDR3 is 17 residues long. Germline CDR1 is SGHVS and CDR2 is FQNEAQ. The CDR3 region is CASSARKFSGDQETQYF. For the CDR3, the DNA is TGTGCCAGCAGCGCCCGTAAATTTTCGGGGGATCAAGAGACCCAGTACTTC.

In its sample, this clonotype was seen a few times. For the CDR3, the DNA is TGTGCCACCACTGAAGACAGCACAGATACGCAGTATTTT. This translates into CATTEDSTDTQYF. The chain carries TRBV24-1 and TRBJ2-3; D is undetermined. CDR1 is KGHDR and CDR2 is SFDVKD in the germline V gene. This CDR3 region has 13 residues. V dropped 8 bases and J dropped 0 bases, with 8 bases sitting between them.

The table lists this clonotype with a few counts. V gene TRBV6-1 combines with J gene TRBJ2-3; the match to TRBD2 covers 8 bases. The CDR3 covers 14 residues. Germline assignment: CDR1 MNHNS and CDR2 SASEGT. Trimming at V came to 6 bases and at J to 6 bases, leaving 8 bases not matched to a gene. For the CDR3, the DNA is TGTGCCAGCAGAGCGGGGGCCGCCAGCGATACGCAGTATTTT. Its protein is CASRAGAASDTQYF.

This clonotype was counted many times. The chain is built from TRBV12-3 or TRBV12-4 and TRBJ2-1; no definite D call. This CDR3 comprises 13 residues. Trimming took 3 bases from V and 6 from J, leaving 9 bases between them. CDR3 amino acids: CASSFKKTNEQFF. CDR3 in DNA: TGTGCCAGCAGTTTCAAGAAGACCAATGAGCAGTTCTTC.

CDR3 protein: CSASSEKSSYEQYF. As DNA, the CDR3 is TGCAGTGCTAGTTCTGAGAAAAGCTCCTACGAGCAGTACTTC. This rearrangement joins TRBV20-1 to TRBJ2-7; D remains ambiguous. With 3 bases removed from V and 0 bases from J, the gap between germline ends came to 12 bases. CDR3 length: 14 amino acids. CDR1 and CDR2 from the germline V gene are DFQATT and SNEGSKA (reference sequence).

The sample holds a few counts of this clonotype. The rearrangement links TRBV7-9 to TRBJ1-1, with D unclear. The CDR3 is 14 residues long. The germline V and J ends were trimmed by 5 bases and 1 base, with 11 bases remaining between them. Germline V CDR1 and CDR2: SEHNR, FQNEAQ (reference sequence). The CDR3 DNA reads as TGTGCCAGCAGCCCTACACCGGGGAACACTGAAGCTTTCTTT. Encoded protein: CASSPTPGNTEAFF. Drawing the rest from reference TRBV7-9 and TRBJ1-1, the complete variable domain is DTGVSQNPRHKITKRGQNVTFRCDPISEHNRLYWYRQTLGQGPEFLTYFQNEAQLEKSRLLSDRFSAERPKGSFSTLEIQRTEQGDSAMYLCASSPTPGNTEAFFGQGTRLTVV.

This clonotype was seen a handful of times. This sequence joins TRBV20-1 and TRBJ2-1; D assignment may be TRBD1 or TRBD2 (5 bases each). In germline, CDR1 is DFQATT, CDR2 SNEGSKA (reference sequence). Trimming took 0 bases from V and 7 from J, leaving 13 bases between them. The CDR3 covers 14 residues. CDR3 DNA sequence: TGCAGTGCTAGAGATCGGGGCAGGGTGAATGAGCAGTTCTTC. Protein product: CSARDRGRVNEQFF.

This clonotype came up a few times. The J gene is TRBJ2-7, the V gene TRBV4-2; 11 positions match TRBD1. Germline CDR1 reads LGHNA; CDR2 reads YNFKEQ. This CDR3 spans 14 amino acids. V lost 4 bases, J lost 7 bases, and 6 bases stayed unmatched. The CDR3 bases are TGTGCCAGCAGCCCGGGACAGGGGGTGAGGGAGCAGTACTTC. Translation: CASSPGQGVREQYF.

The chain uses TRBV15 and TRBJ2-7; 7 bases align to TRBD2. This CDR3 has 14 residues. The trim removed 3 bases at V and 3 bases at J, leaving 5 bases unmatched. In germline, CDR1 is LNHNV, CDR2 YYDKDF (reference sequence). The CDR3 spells CATSRRGGSYEQYF. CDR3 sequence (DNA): TGTGCCACCAGCAGGAGGGGCGGGAGCTACGAGCAGTACTTC. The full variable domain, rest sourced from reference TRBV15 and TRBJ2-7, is DAMVIQNPRYQVTQFGKPVTLSCSQTLNHNVMYWYQQKSSQAPKLLFHYYDKDFNNEADTPDNFQSRRPNTSFCFLDIRSPGLGDTAMYLCATSRRGGSYEQYFGPGTRLTVT.

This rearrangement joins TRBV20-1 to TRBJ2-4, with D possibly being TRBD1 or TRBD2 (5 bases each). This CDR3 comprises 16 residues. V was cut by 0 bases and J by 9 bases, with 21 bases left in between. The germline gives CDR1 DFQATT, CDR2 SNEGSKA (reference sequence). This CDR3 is CSARDTGTQGSGIQYF. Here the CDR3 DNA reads TGCAGTGCTAGAGATACCGGGACCCAAGGGAGTGGCATTCAGTACTTC.

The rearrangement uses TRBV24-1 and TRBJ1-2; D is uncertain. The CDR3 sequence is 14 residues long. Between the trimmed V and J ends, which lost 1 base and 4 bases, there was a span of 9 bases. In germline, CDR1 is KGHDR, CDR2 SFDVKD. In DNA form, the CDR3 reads TGTGCCACCAGTGATTTTAGAGGGATCTATGGCTACACCTTC. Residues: CATSDFRGIYGYTF.

In nucleotides, the CDR3 is TGTGCCAGCAGTTTACGTCTTCCCCTCCTTAGGGAGCAGTACTTC. This gives the protein CASSLRLPLLREQYF. This chain connects TRBV28 to TRBJ2-7; D gene ambiguous. The CDR3 contains 15 residues. Germline CDR1 and CDR2: MDHEN and SYDVKM. Deletions cut 2 bases from V and 7 bases from J, with 18 bases between.

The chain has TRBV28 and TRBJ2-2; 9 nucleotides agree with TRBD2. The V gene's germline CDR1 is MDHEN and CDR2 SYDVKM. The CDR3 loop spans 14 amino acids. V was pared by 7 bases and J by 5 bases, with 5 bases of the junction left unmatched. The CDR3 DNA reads TGTGCCAGCAATGCGGGAGGGGGAACCGGGGAGCTGTTTTTT. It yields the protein CASNAGGGTGELFF.

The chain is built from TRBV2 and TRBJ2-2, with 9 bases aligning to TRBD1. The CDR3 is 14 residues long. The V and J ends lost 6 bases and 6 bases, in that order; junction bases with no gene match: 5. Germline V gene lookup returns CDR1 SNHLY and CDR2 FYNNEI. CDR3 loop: CASRGDRVPGELFF. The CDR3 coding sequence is TGTGCCAGCAGGGGGGACAGGGTGCCCGGGGAGCTGTTTTTT.

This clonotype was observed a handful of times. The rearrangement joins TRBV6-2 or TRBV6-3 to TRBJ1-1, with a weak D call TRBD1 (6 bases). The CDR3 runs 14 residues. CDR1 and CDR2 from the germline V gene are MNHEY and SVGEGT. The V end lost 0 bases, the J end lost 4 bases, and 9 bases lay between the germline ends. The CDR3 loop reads CASSYSRGLTEAFF. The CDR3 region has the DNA TGTGCCAGCAGTTACTCGCGGGGGCTCACTGAAGCTTTCTTT.

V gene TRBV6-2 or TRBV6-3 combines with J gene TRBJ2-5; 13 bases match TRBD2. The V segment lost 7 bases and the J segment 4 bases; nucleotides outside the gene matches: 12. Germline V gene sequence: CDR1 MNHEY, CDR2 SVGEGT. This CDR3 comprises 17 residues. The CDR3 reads CASTPRTSGGMSETQYF. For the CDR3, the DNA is TGTGCCAGCACCCCTAGGACTAGCGGGGGAATGTCAGAGACCCAGTACTTC.

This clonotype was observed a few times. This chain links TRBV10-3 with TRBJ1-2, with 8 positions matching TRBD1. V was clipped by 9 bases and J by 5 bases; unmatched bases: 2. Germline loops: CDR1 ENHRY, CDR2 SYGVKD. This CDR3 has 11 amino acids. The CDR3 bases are TGTGCCATGCAGGGGGCTTATGGCTACACCTTC. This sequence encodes CAMQGAYGYTF.

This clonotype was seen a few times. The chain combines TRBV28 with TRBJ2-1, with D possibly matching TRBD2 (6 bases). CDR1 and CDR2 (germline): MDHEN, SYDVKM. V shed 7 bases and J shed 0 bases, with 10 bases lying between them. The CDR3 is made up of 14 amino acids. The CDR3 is CASKVGGSYNEQFF. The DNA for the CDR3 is TGTGCCAGCAAGGTCGGGGGCTCCTACAATGAGCAGTTCTTC.